The 13 T cell receptor beta chains below come from one sample, sequenced in a study of control samples from healthy donors and cancer patients. The data were produced by immunoSEQ multiplex PCR, yet TCRdb's version contains in-frame clones alone and is incomplete. This sample has some 150,000 clones, with over 85% found just once. Material: blood. The receptor set was obtained from a middle-aged man in good health.

V and J are TRBV15 and TRBJ1-1; unclear D gene. The CDR3 covers 16 residues. Looked up from germline, CDR1 is LNHNV and CDR2 is YYDKDF (reference sequence). Trimming took 0 bases from V and 8 from J, leaving 19 bases between them. CDR3 DNA sequence: TGTGCCACCAGCAGAGACCCCACCCAAATAACAGTGGAAGCTTTCTTT. Protein sequence: CATSRDPTQITVEAFF.

The rearrangement joins TRBV6-1 to TRBJ1-5; D remains ambiguous. The V gene lost 1 base and the J gene lost 5 bases, with 15 bases spanning the gap. Germline CDR1 is MNHNS and CDR2 is SASEGT. The CDR3 extends over 16 amino acids. The DNA of the CDR3 is TGTGCCAGCAGTGAAGGGACGTGGGCCGGGGATCAGCCCCAGCATTTT. This encodes CASSEGTWAGDQPQHF.

The rearrangement uses TRBV7-2 and TRBJ2-3, with no clear D. The V end lost 2 bases, the J end lost 7 bases, and 7 bases lay between the germline ends. The CDR3 is 12 amino acids. The V gene's germline CDR1 is SGHTA and CDR2 FQGNSA. Here the CDR3 DNA reads TGTGCCAGCAGCTTAAGTCCATATACGCAGTATTTT. It specifies CASSLSPYTQYF.

The chain links TRBV10-3 to TRBJ1-5, with D unresolved. This CDR3 spans 15 amino acids. V was pared by 2 bases and J by 0 bases, with 8 bases between. Germline loops: CDR1 ENHRY, CDR2 SYGVKD. In DNA, the CDR3 is TGTGCCATCAGTGAGGGGGTGGGTAGCAATCAGCCCCAGCATTTT. It specifies CAISEGVGSNQPQHF.

This chain connects TRBV19 to TRBJ2-7, with D possibly TRBD2 on 6 matching bases. This CDR3 is built from 13 residues. In germline, CDR1 is LNHDA, CDR2 SQIVND (reference sequence). V shed 3 bases and J shed 2 bases, with 8 bases lying between them. CDR3 sequence (DNA): TGTGCCAGTAGTATGGGACTTCCCTACGAGCAGTACTTC. Translated: CASSMGLPYEQYF.

In its sample, this clone was seen once. The chain recombines TRBV7-9 with TRBJ1-1, with a possible D match to TRBD1 (6 bases). CDR1 and CDR2 (germline): SEHNR, FQNEAQ (reference sequence). V lost 4 bases to trimming and J lost 1 base, with 7 bases between them. CDR3 size: 13 residues. CDR3 DNA: TGTGCCAGCAGCTCCAGGGGGAACACTGAAGCTTTCTTT. Protein sequence: CASSSRGNTEAFF.

This clone was observed a single time. This sequence joins TRBV28 and TRBJ1-5; D unresolved. Germline CDR1 reads MDHEN; CDR2 reads SYDVKM. This CDR3 comprises 14 residues. Trimming took 4 bases from V and 6 from J, leaving 13 bases between them. The CDR3 is CASSSQTGSQPQHF. Written as DNA, the CDR3 is TGTGCCAGCAGTTCCCAGACGGGTTCTCAGCCCCAGCATTTT.

This clone was counted between two and nine times. The J gene is TRBJ1-5, the V gene TRBV2, with D maybe TRBD1 (5 bases). Trimming removed 0 bases at V and 2 bases at J, with 11 bases between. Per germline, CDR1 SNHLY and CDR2 FYNNEI. The CDR3 spans 16 residues. The CDR3 bases are TGTGCCAGCAGTGAAGCGCTGGGGGGAGGCAATCAGCCCCAGCATTTT. This translates into CASSEALGGGNQPQHF. The complete variable domain, with remaining parts taken from reference TRBV2 and TRBJ1-5, reads EPEVTQTPSHQVTQMGQEVILRCVPISNHLYFYWYRQILGQKVEFLVSFYNNEISEKSEIFDDQFSVERPDGSNFTLKIRSTKLEDSAMYFCASSEALGGGNQPQHFGDGTRLSIL.

This clone was seen more than once but under ten times. The genes are TRBV7-9 and TRBJ2-7; 12 bases line up with TRBD2. CDR1 is SEHNR, CDR2 FQNEAQ, per germline (reference sequence). The CDR3 sequence is 19 residues long. V shed 4 bases, J shed 3 bases, and the junction held 16 bases outside the gene matches. The CDR3 sequence is CASSSLDLLAGGFVYEQYF. DNA for the CDR3: TGTGCCAGCAGCTCCCTCGACCTACTAGCGGGGGGATTCGTCTACGAGCAGTACTTC. Filled out from reference TRBV7-9 and TRBJ2-7, the complete variable domain reads DTGVSQNPRHKITKRGQNVTFRCDPISEHNRLYWYRQTLGQGPEFLTYFQNEAQLEKSRLLSDRFSAERPKGSFSTLEIQRTEQGDSAMYLCASSSLDLLAGGFVYEQYFGPGTRLTVT.

The V call is TRBV7-2, the J call TRBJ2-3; 7 nucleotides line up with TRBD1. Germline loops: CDR1 SGHTA, CDR2 FQGNSA. With 2 bases clipped from V and 2 bases from J, the junction kept 4 bases outside the gene matches. CDR3 length: 15 residues. CDR3 protein: CASSLLGTDTDTQYF. For the CDR3, the DNA is TGTGCCAGCAGCTTACTCGGGACAGACACAGATACGCAGTATTTT.

V and J are TRBV29-1 and TRBJ2-2, with D possibly matching TRBD1 (5 bases). This CDR3 comprises 13 residues. Germline-derived CDR1 and CDR2 are SQVTM and ANQGSEA. Between the trimmed V and J ends, which lost 4 bases and 2 bases, there was a span of 8 bases. The CDR3 DNA sequence: TGCAGCGTTGTGGGGCCCAACACCGGGGAGCTGTTTTTT. Translation: CSVVGPNTGELFF.

This chain uses TRBV5-1 with TRBJ2-2; no definite D call. Trimming pared 1 base from V and 3 bases from J, leaving 4 bases between. The V gene's germline CDR1 is SGHRS and CDR2 YFSETQ. The CDR3 runs to 13 residues. This chain's CDR3 is CASSLPDTGELFF. CDR3 nucleotide sequence: TGCGCCAGCAGCTTGCCAGACACCGGGGAGCTGTTTTTT. Looking up the rest from reference TRBV5-1 and TRBJ2-2 gives the full variable domain: KAGVTQTPRYLIKTRGQQVTLSCSPISGHRSVSWYQQTPGQGLQFLFEYFSETQRNKGNFPGRFSGRQFSNSRSEMNVSTLELGDSALYLCASSLPDTGELFFGEGSRLTVL.

The rearrangement uses TRBV11-1 and TRBJ1-2, with 9 bases identical to TRBD1. CDR3 size: 14 residues. CDR1 is SGHAT and CDR2 is FQDESV in the germline V gene (reference sequence). J lost 4 bases, V lost 4 bases, and 4 bases had no gene match. CDR3 bases: TGTGCCAGCAGCTACACGACAGGGGGCTATGGCTACACCTTC. Protein product: CASSYTTGGYGYTF. The whole variable domain, remainder taken from reference TRBV11-1 and TRBJ1-2, is EAEVAQSPRYKITEKSQAVAFWCDPISGHATLYWYRQILGQGPELLVQFQDESVVDDSQLPKDRFSAERLKGVDSTLKIQPAELGDSAMYLCASSYTTGGYGYTFGSGTRLTVV.